This T cell receptor (beta chain) came from a study of blood T cell repertoires in COVID-19. CDR3 length: 17 residues. V trimming: 5 bases; J trimming: 4 bases; junction bases outside the gene matches: 13. Germline V lookup: CDR1 SGHVS, CDR2 FQNEAQ. Sequencing used immunoSEQ multiplex PCR; TCRdb keeps in-frame clones, though not all of them. In the table there are 200,000 to 250,000 clones, 87% of which are singletons. This TCR came from a woman under 30 who had recovered from COVID-19. Sequenced sample: peripheral blood. V usage is TRBV7-8 and J usage is TRBJ1-4; TRBD1 agrees at 7 bases. DNA for the CDR3: TGTGCCAGCAGCCCGATTTTAAGACAGGGCGATAATGAAAAACTGTTTTTT. Protein product: CASSPILRQGDNEKLFF.